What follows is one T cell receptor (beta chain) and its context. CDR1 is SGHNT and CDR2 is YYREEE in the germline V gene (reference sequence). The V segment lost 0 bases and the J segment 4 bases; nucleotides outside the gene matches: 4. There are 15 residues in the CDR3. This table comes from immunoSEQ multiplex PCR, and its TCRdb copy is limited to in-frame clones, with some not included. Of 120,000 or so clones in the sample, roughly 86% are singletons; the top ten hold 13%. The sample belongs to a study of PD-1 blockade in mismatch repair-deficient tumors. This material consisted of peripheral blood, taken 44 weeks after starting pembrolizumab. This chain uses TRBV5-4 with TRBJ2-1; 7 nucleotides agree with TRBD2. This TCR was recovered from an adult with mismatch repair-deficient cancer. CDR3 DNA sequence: TGTGCCAGCAGCTTGGCCAGGCGGGGGTACAATGAGCAGTTCTTC. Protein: CASSLARRGYNEQFF.